This TCR beta chain is from a study of blood T cell repertoires in COVID-19. In the study's own analysis: Reference gene primer amplification gave nucleated cell count estimates. Profiled with immunoSEQ multiplex PCR; TCRdb holds only in-frame clones, not every one. That table furnishes V, J and clone size, whereas the DNA furnished D and trimming. The sample lists almost 250,000 clones; roughly 85% were seen once. The sequence was obtained from a woman aged 50 to 60 with acute COVID-19. Sequenced input: PBMCs or T cells enriched from blood (not recorded which).

CDR3 sequence: CASSLAGQMTNYGYTF. DNA for the CDR3: TGTGCCAGCAGTTTGGCAGGACAGATGACTAACTATGGCTACACCTTC. The rearrangement links TRBV27 to TRBJ1-2; D possibly corresponds to TRBD1 (6 bases). From germline, CDR1 is MNHEY and CDR2 SMNVEV (reference sequence). This CDR3 comprises 16 residues. Deletions cut 3 bases from V and 0 bases from J, with 14 bases between.